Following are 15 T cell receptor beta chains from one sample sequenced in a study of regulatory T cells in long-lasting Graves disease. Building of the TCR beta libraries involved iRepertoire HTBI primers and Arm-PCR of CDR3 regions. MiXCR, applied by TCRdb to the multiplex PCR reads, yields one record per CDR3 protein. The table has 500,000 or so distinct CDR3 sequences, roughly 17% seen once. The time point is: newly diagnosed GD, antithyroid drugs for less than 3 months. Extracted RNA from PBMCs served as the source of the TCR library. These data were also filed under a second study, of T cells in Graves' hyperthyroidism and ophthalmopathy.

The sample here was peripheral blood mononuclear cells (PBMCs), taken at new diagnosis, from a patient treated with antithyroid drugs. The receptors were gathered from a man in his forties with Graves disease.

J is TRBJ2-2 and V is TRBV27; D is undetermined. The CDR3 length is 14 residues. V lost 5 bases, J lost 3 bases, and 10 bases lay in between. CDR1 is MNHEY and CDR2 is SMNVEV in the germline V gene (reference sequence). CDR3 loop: CASSVTDYTGELFF. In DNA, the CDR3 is TGTGCCAGCAGTGTAACAGATTACACCGGGGAGCTGTTTTTT.

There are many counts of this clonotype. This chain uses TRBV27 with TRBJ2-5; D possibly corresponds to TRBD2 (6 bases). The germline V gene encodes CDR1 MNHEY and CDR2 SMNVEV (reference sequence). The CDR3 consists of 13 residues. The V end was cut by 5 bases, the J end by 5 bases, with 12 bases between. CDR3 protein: CASSKRRGETQYF. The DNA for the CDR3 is TGTGCCAGCAGTAAACGACGGGGGGAGACCCAGTACTTC.

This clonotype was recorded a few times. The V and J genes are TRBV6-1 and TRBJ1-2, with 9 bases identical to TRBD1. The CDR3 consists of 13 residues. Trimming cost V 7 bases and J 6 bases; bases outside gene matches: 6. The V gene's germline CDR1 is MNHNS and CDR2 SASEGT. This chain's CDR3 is CASTTGTGNGYTF. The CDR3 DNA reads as TGTGCCAGCACTACCGGGACAGGGAATGGCTACACCTTC.

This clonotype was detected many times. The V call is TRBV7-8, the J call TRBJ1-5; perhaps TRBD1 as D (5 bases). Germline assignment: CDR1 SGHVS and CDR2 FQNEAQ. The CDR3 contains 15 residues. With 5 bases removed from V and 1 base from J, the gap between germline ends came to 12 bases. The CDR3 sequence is CASSPWGGSNQPQHF. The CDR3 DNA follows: TGTGCCAGCAGCCCTTGGGGGGGGAGCAATCAGCCCCAGCATTTT.

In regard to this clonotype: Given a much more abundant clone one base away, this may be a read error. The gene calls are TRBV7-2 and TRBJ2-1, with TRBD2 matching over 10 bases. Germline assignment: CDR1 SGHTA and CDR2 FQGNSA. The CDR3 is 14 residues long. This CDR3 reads CASSLAGLATEQLF. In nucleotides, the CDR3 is TGTGCCAGCAGCTTAGCGGGACTAGCGACTGAGCAGCTCTTC.

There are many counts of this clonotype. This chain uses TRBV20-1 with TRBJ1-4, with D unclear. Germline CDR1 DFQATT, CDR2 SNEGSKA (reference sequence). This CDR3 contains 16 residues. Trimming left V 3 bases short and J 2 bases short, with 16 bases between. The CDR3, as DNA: TGCAGTGCTAGGATGTTGGAAGTACTCACTAATGAAAAACTGTTTTTT. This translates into CSARMLEVLTNEKLFF.

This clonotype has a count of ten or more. CDR3 region: CASSGGAFPYEQYF. In DNA form, the CDR3 reads TGTGCCAGCAGCGGAGGGGCTTTTCCCTACGAGCAGTACTTC. The gene calls are TRBV9 and TRBJ2-7; D possibly matches TRBD1 or TRBD2 (5 bases each). CDR1 and CDR2 (germline): SGDLS, YYNGEE. The CDR3 contains 14 residues. V was shortened by 3 bases and J by 2 bases, with 12 bases between the two germline ends.

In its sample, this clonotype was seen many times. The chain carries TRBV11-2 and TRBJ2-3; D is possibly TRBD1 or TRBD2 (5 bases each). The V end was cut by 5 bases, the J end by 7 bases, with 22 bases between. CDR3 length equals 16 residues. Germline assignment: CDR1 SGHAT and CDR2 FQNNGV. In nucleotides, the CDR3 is TGTGCCAGCAGCCATCCGGGACCCGAGATCGGGAATACGCAGTATTTT. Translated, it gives CASSHPGPEIGNTQYF.

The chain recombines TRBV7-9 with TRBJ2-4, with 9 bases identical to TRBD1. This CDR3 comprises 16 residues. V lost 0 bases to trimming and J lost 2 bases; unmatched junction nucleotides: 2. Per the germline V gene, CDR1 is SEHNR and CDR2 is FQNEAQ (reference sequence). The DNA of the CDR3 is TGTGCCAGCAGCTTAGCAACAGGGGGCACCAAAAACATTCAGTACTTC. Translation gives CASSLATGGTKNIQYF.

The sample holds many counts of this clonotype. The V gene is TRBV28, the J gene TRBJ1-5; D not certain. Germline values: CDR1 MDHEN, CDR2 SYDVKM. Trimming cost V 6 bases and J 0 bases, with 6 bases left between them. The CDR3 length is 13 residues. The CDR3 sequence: CASRTDSNQPQHF. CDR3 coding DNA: TGTGCCAGCAGGACGGATAGCAATCAGCCCCAGCATTTT.

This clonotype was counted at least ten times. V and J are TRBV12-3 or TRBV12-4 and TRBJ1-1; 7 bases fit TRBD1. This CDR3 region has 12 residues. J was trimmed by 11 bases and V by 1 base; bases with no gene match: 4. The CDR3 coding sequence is TGTGCCAGCAGTTTAGGACAGGGCGGCGCTTTCTTT. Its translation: CASSLGQGGAFF.

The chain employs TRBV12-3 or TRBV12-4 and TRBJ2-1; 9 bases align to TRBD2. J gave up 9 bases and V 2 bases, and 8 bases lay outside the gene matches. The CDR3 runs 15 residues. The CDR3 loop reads CASSLRVAGVGEQFF. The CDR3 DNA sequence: TGTGCCAGCAGTTTAAGGGTAGCGGGAGTTGGTGAGCAGTTCTTC.

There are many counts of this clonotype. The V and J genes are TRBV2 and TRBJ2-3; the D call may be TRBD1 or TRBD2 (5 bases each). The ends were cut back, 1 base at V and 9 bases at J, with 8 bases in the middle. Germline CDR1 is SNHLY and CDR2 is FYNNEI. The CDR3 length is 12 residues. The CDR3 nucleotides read TGTGCCAGCAGTGAAGAGGGACGGACGCAGTATTTT. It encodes CASSEEGRTQYF.

CDR3 in DNA: TGTGCCAGCAGCTTAGTTTCTCGGGCTGCGGGAGGGAGGGCCAACGTCCTGACTTTC. This codes for CASSLVSRAAGGRANVLTF. V and J are TRBV7-2 and TRBJ2-6; 9 positions match TRBD2. Trimming cost V 1 base and J 5 bases; bases outside gene matches: 12. The CDR3 covers 19 residues. CDR1 and CDR2 (germline): SGHTA, FQGNSA.

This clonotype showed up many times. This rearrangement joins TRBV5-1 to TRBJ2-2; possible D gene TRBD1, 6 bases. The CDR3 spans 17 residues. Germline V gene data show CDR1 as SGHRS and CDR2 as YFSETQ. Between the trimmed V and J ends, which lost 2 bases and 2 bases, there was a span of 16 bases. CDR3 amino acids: CASSLTPQDRNTGELFF. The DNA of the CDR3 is TGCGCCAGCAGCTTAACGCCCCAGGACAGAAACACCGGGGAGCTGTTTTTT.